This T cell receptor beta chain is from a study of cytomegalovirus exposure and HLA in healthy donors. The CDR3 loop spans 14 amino acids. V shed 1 base and J shed 4 bases, with 13 bases lying between them. CDR1 and CDR2 from the germline V gene are GTSNPN and SVGIG (reference sequence). Primers for the PCR totalled 60 Vbeta and 13 Jbeta. Method: immunoSEQ multiplex PCR; TCRdb's copy keeps in-frame clones and lacks some. Seen here are over 150,000 clones, about three quarters observed once, and the top ten hold approximately 2.4%. V and J are TRBV30 and TRBJ1-1, with a tentative D call TRBD1 (6 bases). Sequenced: PBMCs. The source is a woman in her thirties or forties in good health and CMV-seropositive. The CDR3 here is CAWSDRVSITEAFF. The CDR3 DNA reads TGTGCCTGGAGTGACAGGGTTTCAATCACTGAAGCTTTCTTT.